The 5 T cell receptor beta chains below come from one sample, sequenced in a study of early T cells in non-severe SARS-CoV-2 infection. TCRdb fed the 5' RACE reads into MiXCR, producing one record per CDR3 protein. The table records 75,000 to 100,000 distinct CDR3 sequences, roughly 17% of them present only once. Sequenced input: whole blood. The receptors stem from an adult who was a healthcare worker with PCR-confirmed SARS-CoV-2 infection or an uninfected control (not recorded which).

This chain links TRBV20-1 with TRBJ2-5; the match to TRBD1 covers 9 bases. The V gene end was trimmed by 4 bases and the J gene end by 4 bases; junction bases not matched to a gene: 7. The CDR3 spans 14 residues. CDR1 and CDR2 from the germline V gene are DFQATT and SNEGSKA (reference sequence). The CDR3 sequence: CSATGQGRGETQYF. CDR3 coding DNA: TGCAGTGCTACCGGACAGGGGCGGGGAGAGACCCAGTACTTC.

This chain joins TRBV12-3 or TRBV12-4 and TRBJ2-1; no firm D call. CDR3 length: 15 amino acids. V shed 3 bases and J shed 3 bases, with 12 bases lying between them. The CDR3 DNA follows: TGTGCCAGCAGTTTGCTTTATTCCAACTACAATGAGCAGTTCTTC. It translates to CASSLLYSNYNEQFF.

CDR3 sequence: CASSSRTSGVRTDTQYF. CDR3 nucleotide sequence: TGTGCCAGCAGTTCAAGAACTAGCGGGGTGAGGACAGATACGCAGTATTTT. This chain joins TRBV2 and TRBJ2-3; 10 bases are shared with TRBD2. Germline CDR1 is SNHLY and CDR2 is FYNNEI. After removal of 5 bases from V and 3 bases from J, the junction contained 11 bases not matched to a gene. The CDR3 consists of 17 residues.

V is TRBV18 and J is TRBJ1-2; D gene unclear. V lost 4 bases, J lost 5 bases, and 20 bases lay in between. Germline V gene sequence: CDR1 KGHSH, CDR2 LQKENI. The CDR3 loop spans 16 amino acids. In DNA form, the CDR3 reads TGTGCCAGCTCACACACCCCTCTCCCGAGCGAATATGGCTACACCTTC. This codes for CASSHTPLPSEYGYTF.

CDR3 loop: CASSLGRDPPLHF. DNA for the CDR3: TGTGCCAGCAGCTTAGGGAGGGATCCACCCCTCCACTTT. This rearrangement joins TRBV7-9 to TRBJ1-6, with unresolved D. Germline V gene lookup returns CDR1 SEHNR and CDR2 FQNEAQ (reference sequence). With 1 base removed from V and 11 bases from J, the gap between germline ends came to 9 bases. This CDR3 contains 13 residues. Looking up the rest from reference TRBV7-9 and TRBJ1-6 gives the full variable domain: DTGVSQNPRHKITKRGQNVTFRCDPISEHNRLYWYRQTLGQGPEFLTYFQNEAQLEKSRLLSDRFSAERPKGSFSTLEIQRTEQGDSAMYLCASSLGRDPPLHFGNGTRLTVT.